The 23 T cell receptor beta chains listed next were all sequenced from one sample in a study of beta chain features in type 1 diabetes listed by TCRdb under 2018. Library construction relied on the immunoSEQ multiplex PCR assay. All of the isolated RNA was reverse transcribed with the High Capacity cDNA Reverse Transcription Kit, so expressed TCRB transcripts were sequenced. In TCRdb, the immuneACCESS table is reduced to in-frame sequences with V and J assigned. These tables do not hold every clone; where another copy was compared, an unresolved V gene accounts for under half, and the others remain unexplained. The sample records some 370,000 clones, about 10% of which are singletons. The ten most abundant clones make up about 0.63% of the sample. What the research found in general, with its limitations: A moderate but significant shortening of TCRB CDR3 length was observed in type 1 diabetes patients in all four CD4+ subsets.

No antigen is known for these receptors. The sequenced sample was central memory CD4+ T cells from blood. These receptors were taken from a man younger than 40 with type 1 diabetes.

The rearrangement uses TRBV4-2 and TRBJ1-4; D not resolved. The germline gives CDR1 LGHNA, CDR2 YNFKEQ. Trimming removed 2 bases at V and 3 bases at J, with 13 bases between. This CDR3 region has 16 residues. The CDR3 region has the DNA TGTGCCAGCAGCCAACGCCCCTTTAGTCCTAATGAAAAACTGTTTTTT. Its protein product is CASSQRPFSPNEKLFF.

This chain joins TRBV5-1 and TRBJ2-7, with 7 bases that match TRBD1. Near its end, the DNA agrees better with TRBJ2-5, so the J call may be wrong. Germline V gives CDR1 SGHRS, CDR2 YFSETQ. This CDR3 has 14 amino acids. The CDR3: CASRNRGGQETQYF. The CDR3 nucleotides are TGCGCCAGCAGAAACAGGGGTGGGCAAGAGACCCAGTACTTC.

This clone appeared many times. This chain links TRBV10-3 with TRBJ2-1; 9 bases fit TRBD2. Per germline, CDR1 ENHRY and CDR2 SYGVKD. The V gene end was trimmed by 6 bases and the J gene end by 6 bases; junction bases not matched to a gene: 9. The CDR3 contains 15 residues. The DNA of the CDR3 is TGTGCCATCAGACTACCGGGACTAGCAACCAATGAGCAGTTCTTC. It codes for CAIRLPGLATNEQFF.

This rearrangement joins TRBV28 to TRBJ2-7; D gene uncertain. Germline V gives CDR1 MDHEN, CDR2 SYDVKM. CDR3 size: 16 residues. V was clipped by 5 bases and J by 2 bases, with 19 bases between them. The CDR3 sequence is CASSLSWVAGTYEQYF. DNA for the CDR3: TGTGCCAGCAGTCTCTCCTGGGTCGCCGGTACCTACGAGCAGTACTTC.

This chain uses TRBV7-2 with TRBJ1-2, with 9 bases lining up with TRBD1. Germline V gives CDR1 SGHTA, CDR2 FQGNSA. V lost 5 bases and J lost 4; bases outside the gene matches: 8. The CDR3 runs to 15 residues. For the CDR3, the DNA is TGTGCCAGCAGCCAAGCGGGACAGGGTGGCTATGGCTACACCTTC. This encodes CASSQAGQGGYGYTF.

This clone occurred many times. The chain combines TRBV6-6 with TRBJ2-1; D is unclear. CDR3 length: 15 amino acids. Between the trimmed V and J ends, which lost 3 bases and 1 base, there was a span of 10 bases. Germline V gene lookup returns CDR1 MNHNY and CDR2 SVGAGI (reference sequence). The CDR3 loop is CASSYLVSSYNEQFF. CDR3 nucleotide sequence: TGTGCCAGCAGTTATCTCGTCAGTTCCTACAATGAGCAGTTCTTC.

This clone was detected a few times. The chain couples TRBV27 to TRBJ2-2, with D hard to call. Looked up from germline, CDR1 is MNHEY and CDR2 is SMNVEV (reference sequence). V shed 6 bases and J shed 7 bases, with 6 bases lying between them. CDR3 length: 11 residues. The CDR3 is CASRSYGELFF. As DNA, the CDR3 is TGTGCCAGCAGATCGTACGGGGAGCTGTTTTTT.

The chain carries TRBV25-1 and TRBJ1-1; a possible D gene is TRBD1 (5 bases). There are 17 residues in the CDR3. Per the germline V gene, CDR1 is MGHDK and CDR2 is SYGVNS. Deletions cut 6 bases from V and 4 bases from J, with 24 bases between. The CDR3 spells CASSRRKGLWGVTEAFF. Here the CDR3 DNA reads TGTGCCAGCAGCCGGCGGAAGGGTTTGTGGGGGGTCACTGAAGCTTTCTTT.

This clone was found a few times. The rearrangement joins TRBV19 to TRBJ2-2, with D possibly being TRBD2 (6 bases). The CDR3 spans 14 residues. Trimming took off 6 bases at V and 2 bases at J, with 10 bases between the two ends. Germline lookup yields CDR1 LNHDA and CDR2 SQIVND (reference sequence). The CDR3 coding sequence is TGTGCCAGTAGATTGGGGGGAAACACCGGGGAGCTGTTTTTT. Translated: CASRLGGNTGELFF.

This clone was counted a few times. The chain couples TRBV27 to TRBJ2-5, with D perhaps assigned TRBD1 or TRBD2 (6 bases each). Germline V gene sequence: CDR1 MNHEY, CDR2 SMNVEV (reference sequence). The CDR3 sequence is 15 residues long. Trimming cost V 0 bases and J 9 bases, with 17 bases left between them. CDR3 coding DNA: TGTGCCAGCAGTTTATCGTCGGAGGGGGTTGGATCCCAGTACTTC. This codes for CASSLSSEGVGSQYF.

This clone was detected only a few times. The chain uses TRBV4-3 and TRBJ2-5; D unresolved. Germline-derived CDR1 and CDR2 are LGHNA and YSLEER. V lost 1 base and J 5 bases, leaving 8 bases between the germline ends. The CDR3 spans 13 residues. CDR3 amino acids: CASSQAILETQYF. In DNA, the CDR3 is TGCGCCAGCAGCCAAGCGATATTGGAGACCCAGTACTTC.

The chain is built from TRBV7-8 and TRBJ2-1; 11 nucleotides align to TRBD2. Unmatched junction bases numbered 7, after V lost 5 bases and J lost 1 base. Germline CDR1 SGHVS, CDR2 FQNEAQ. The CDR3 loop spans 17 amino acids. The chain's CDR3 is CASSSPSGRRSYNEQFF. The CDR3, as DNA: TGTGCCAGCAGCAGTCCTAGCGGGAGGAGGTCCTACAATGAGCAGTTCTTC.

In this sample, this clone turned up a few times. Mismatch with germline at one junction end may stem from a read error. This CDR3 is also generated by other DNA sequences in the sample. The chain uses TRBV4-1 and TRBJ2-5, with TRBD2 matching 13 bases. CDR3 length equals 16 residues. Germline V gene sequence: CDR1 MGHRA, CDR2 YSYEKL. The CDR3 region has the DNA TGTGCCAGCAGCCAAGGGACTAGCGGGGTACAAGAGACCCAGTACTTC. It encodes CASSQGTSGVQETQYF.

This chain uses TRBV7-2 with TRBJ2-7; 9 bases are a match to TRBD2. V was pared by 4 bases and J by 4 bases, with 8 bases of the junction left unmatched. This CDR3 is 15 amino acids long. Germline values: CDR1 SGHTA, CDR2 FQGNSA. For the CDR3, the DNA is TGTGCCAGCAGCTCCCTGGGTAGCGGGAGTTACGAGCAGTACTTC. It codes for CASSSLGSGSYEQYF.

As concerns this clone: A much larger clonotype is one base distant, so this may be a read error. This specimen includes other DNA sequences encoding the same CDR3. The gene calls are TRBV7-2 and TRBJ1-5; the D gene is possibly TRBD1 (6 bases). The CDR3 totals 13 residues. The V end was cut by 3 bases, the J end by 4 bases, with 7 bases between. Germline CDR1 SGHTA, CDR2 FQGNSA. The CDR3 DNA is TGTGCCAGCAGCTTGGACAGTAATCAGCCCCAGCATTTT. It is translated as CASSLDSNQPQHF.

The V call is TRBV7-8, the J call TRBJ2-7; D remains ambiguous. The CDR3 is made up of 14 amino acids. The V and J ends lost 5 bases and 3 bases respectively, with 14 bases between them. Germline V gene lookup returns CDR1 SGHVS and CDR2 FQNEAQ. The CDR3 region is CASSLNPGYYEQYF. In DNA, the CDR3 is TGTGCCAGCAGCCTGAATCCCGGGTACTACGAGCAGTACTTC.

This clone was counted only a few times. Other DNA sequences from this sample encode an identical CDR3 as well. V gene TRBV30 combines with J gene TRBJ1-2; no clear D gene. The CDR3 sequence is 11 residues long. Between the trimmed V and J ends, which lost 0 bases and 5 bases, there was a span of 4 bases. Germline CDR1 is GTSNPN and CDR2 is SVGIG (reference sequence). CDR3 region: CAWSVGYGYTF. The CDR3 DNA follows: TGTGCCTGGAGTGTAGGGTATGGCTACACCTTC.

This clone was seen a few times. The chain uses TRBV4-1 and TRBJ2-7, with 13 bases fitting TRBD2. Trimming took 4 bases from V and 7 from J; bases not matched to a gene: 22. The CDR3 has 20 amino acids. CDR1 and CDR2 from the germline V gene are MGHRA and YSYEKL. CDR3 nucleotides: TGCGCCAGCAGCCGATCCCCCGGGACCGAAACTAGCGGGAGGGCCGGAGAGCAGTACTTC. It specifies CASSRSPGTETSGRAGEQYF.

CDR3 residues: CASSLQPMNTEAFF. The CDR3 nucleotides read TGCGCCAGCAGCTTGCAGCCCATGAACACTGAAGCTTTCTTT. V is TRBV5-1 and J is TRBJ1-1; D is unresolved. This CDR3 has 14 residues. Germline V gene data show CDR1 as SGHRS and CDR2 as YFSETQ. V lost 1 base and J 0 bases, leaving 7 bases between the germline ends.

This chain joins TRBV7-2 and TRBJ2-1, with D possibly matching TRBD2 (6 bases). Trimming left V 5 bases short and J 9 bases short, with 14 bases between. This CDR3 comprises 13 residues. Per the germline V gene, CDR1 is SGHTA and CDR2 is FQGNSA. The CDR3 protein is CASSGTTRGEQFF. CDR3 DNA sequence: TGTGCCAGCAGCGGAACGACTAGGGGTGAGCAGTTCTTC.

This clone was counted a few times. This chain links TRBV18 with TRBJ2-5; D may correspond to TRBD1 or TRBD2 (5 bases each). Germline V CDR1 and CDR2: KGHSH, LQKENI. Between the trimmed V and J ends, which lost 2 bases and 4 bases, there was a span of 11 bases. The CDR3 is 14 residues long. The CDR3: CASSPGFGGETQYF. CDR3 nucleotide sequence: TGTGCCAGCTCACCAGGTTTTGGGGGAGAGACCCAGTACTTC.

This clone was detected a few times. The chain combines TRBV30 with TRBJ2-2, with 8 positions matching TRBD1. The CDR3 totals 18 residues. J lost 5 bases, V lost 2 bases, and 16 bases had no gene match. Germline lookup yields CDR1 GTSNPN and CDR2 SVGIG (reference sequence). The DNA of the CDR3 is TGTGCCTGGAGTCCTAATATCGGACAGGGAATTATAACCGGGGAGCTGTTTTTT. Its translation: CAWSPNIGQGIITGELFF.

This clone occurred a few times. The chain carries TRBV29-1 and TRBJ1-4; tentatively, D is TRBD1 (6 bases). The length of the CDR3 is 14 residues. Trimming took off 6 bases at V and 0 bases at J, with 11 bases between the two ends. Germline CDR1 SQVTM, CDR2 ANQGSEA. Here the CDR3 DNA reads TGCAGCGTCTTGGACAGTGCAACTAATGAAAAACTGTTTTTT. It codes for CSVLDSATNEKLFF.